These 10 T cell receptor beta chains were sequenced from one sample in a study of shared clonotypes between healthy human individuals. Sequencing was performed with immunoSEQ multiplex PCR; in TCRdb, only in-frame clones are kept and a portion is missing. The sample shows over a million clones, over 95% of them seen only once. Input material: naive CD4+ T cells sorted from blood. Subset: CD45RA+ positively selected. All receptors derive from a man younger than 40 in good health.

The chain is built from TRBV5-4 and TRBJ2-7; TRBD2 aligns across 9 bases. Unmatched junction bases numbered 7, after V lost 3 bases and J lost 6 bases. From germline, CDR1 is SGHNT and CDR2 YYREEE (reference sequence). The CDR3 is made up of 14 amino acids. CDR3 loop: CASSWAASGTEQYF. The CDR3 region has the DNA TGTGCCAGCAGCTGGGCGGCTAGCGGGACCGAGCAGTACTTC.

As to this clone: Other nucleotide sequences in the sample specify the same CDR3. The genes are TRBV10-3 and TRBJ2-7; D is ambiguous. Germline CDR1 ENHRY, CDR2 SYGVKD. Trimming took off 6 bases at V and 0 bases at J, with 12 bases between the two ends. This CDR3 spans 14 amino acids. Written as DNA, the CDR3 is TGTGCCATCAGGAGGACCGATAGCTCCTACGAGCAGTACTTC. Translation gives CAIRRTDSSYEQYF.

About this clone: Distinct nucleotide sequences in the sample also encode this CDR3. The rearrangement uses TRBV28 and TRBJ1-5; D remains unclear. Per the germline V gene, CDR1 is MDHEN and CDR2 is SYDVKM. The CDR3 runs to 12 residues. V was clipped by 6 bases and J by 4 bases, with 7 bases between them. The CDR3 reads CASSWANQPQHF. CDR3 nucleotides: TGTGCCAGCAGCTGGGCAAATCAGCCCCAGCATTTT. The full variable domain, rest sourced from reference TRBV28 and TRBJ1-5, is DVKVTQSSRYLVKRTGEKVFLECVQDMDHENMFWYRQDPGLGLRLIYFSYDVKMKEKGDIPEGYSVSREKKERFSLILESASTNQTSMYLCASSWANQPQHFGDGTRLSIL.

The V gene is TRBV7-2, the J gene TRBJ2-5; weak D call: TRBD2 (5 bases). The CDR3 totals 14 residues. Germline-derived CDR1 and CDR2 are SGHTA and FQGNSA. The V end was cut by 3 bases, the J end by 7 bases, with 15 bases between. The CDR3 loop reads CASSLRVPPGTQYF. The CDR3 coding sequence is TGTGCCAGCAGCTTGCGGGTACCGCCGGGGACCCAGTACTTC.

This clone showed up just once. This rearrangement joins TRBV29-1 to TRBJ1-1; 7 positions agree with TRBD1. The CDR3 loop spans 14 amino acids. The trim removed 4 bases at V and 1 base at J, leaving 6 bases unmatched. Germline values: CDR1 SQVTM, CDR2 ANQGSEA. This CDR3 reads CSVGLQGWNTEAFF. CDR3 nucleotide sequence: TGCAGCGTTGGTTTACAGGGGTGGAACACTGAAGCTTTCTTT.

The chain is built from TRBV6-1 and TRBJ1-1; D remains unclear. Germline V gene lookup returns CDR1 MNHNS and CDR2 SASEGT. The CDR3 extends over 12 amino acids. V lost 7 bases to trimming and J lost 0 bases, with 6 bases between them. The CDR3 DNA sequence: TGTGCCAGCAAGAGGGTGAACACTGAAGCTTTCTTT. Its translation: CASKRVNTEAFF.

In the case of this clone: Distinct nucleotide sequences in the sample also encode this CDR3. J is TRBJ2-1 and V is TRBV5-1, with 8 bases identical to TRBD2. V was clipped by 5 bases and J by 0 bases; unmatched bases: 7. The CDR3 has 16 residues. Germline V lookup: CDR1 SGHRS, CDR2 YFSETQ. As DNA, the CDR3 is TGCGCCAGCAGTCTGGGAAGCGGGAGCTCCTACAATGAGCAGTTCTTC. Translated: CASSLGSGSSYNEQFF.

The rearrangement links TRBV27 to TRBJ1-1; D gene unclear. This CDR3 comprises 16 residues. The V end lost 5 bases, the J end lost 1 base, and 17 bases lay between the germline ends. CDR1 is MNHEY, CDR2 SMNVEV, per germline (reference sequence). DNA of the CDR3: TGTGCCAGCAGTGCCGACAAGGGCCTCGGGAACACTGAAGCTTTCTTT. This gives the protein CASSADKGLGNTEAFF.

The chain couples TRBV25-1 to TRBJ1-5, with D maybe TRBD1 (5 bases). Trimming removed 2 bases at V and 7 bases at J, with 15 bases between. The CDR3 extends over 15 amino acids. The V gene's germline CDR1 is MGHDK and CDR2 SYGVNS. This chain's CDR3 is CASSEAGAGLQPQHF. The CDR3 DNA is TGTGCCAGCAGTGAAGCCGGGGCAGGGTTACAGCCCCAGCATTTT.

The chain has TRBV6-5 and TRBJ1-3; no clear D gene. The CDR3 has 14 amino acids. V dropped 2 bases and J dropped 3 bases, with 8 bases sitting between them. Germline-derived CDR1 and CDR2 are MNHEY and SVGAGI. The CDR3 protein is CASSYAGYGNTIYF. Here the CDR3 DNA reads TGTGCCAGCAGTTACGCGGGTTATGGAAACACCATATATTTT.